The clone carrying this TCR beta chain was detected many times. This sample is drawn from a study of neurological immune-mediated disorders. The CDR3 spans 16 residues. Trimming cost V 5 bases and J 0 bases, with 11 bases left between them. Germline V gene lookup returns CDR1 SGHDN and CDR2 FVKESK. TCRdb reprocessed the 5' RACE reads via MiXCR and lists one record per CDR3 protein. The sample carries around 70,000 distinct CDR3 sequences, 2.5% to 4% recorded once. This TCR was sampled from a woman between 50 and 59 years old with multiple sclerosis. The source material was PBMCs. This rearrangement joins TRBV14 to TRBJ2-6; no definite D call. This CDR3 is CASSLFTSSGANVLTF. In nucleotides, the CDR3 is TGTGCCAGCAGCTTATTTACCAGCTCTGGGGCCAACGTCCTGACTTTC.